These 6 T cell receptor beta chains originate from one sample sequenced in a study of monozygotic twins with inflammatory bowel disease. TCRdb re-called the 5' RACE reads and gives one entry per CDR3 protein, without DNA. The table lists roughly 100,000 distinct CDR3 sequences. The sample was blood. The receptors originated from a human donor with ulcerative colitis or Crohn's disease, or a healthy co-twin of an affected twin (not recorded which).

The chain carries TRBV5-1 and TRBJ2-3. In germline, CDR1 is SGHRS, CDR2 YFSETQ. The CDR3 is made up of 11 amino acids. The CDR3 here is CASSLEYTQYF.

V gene TRBV20-1 combines with J gene TRBJ2-7; as DNA is missing, the TRBD2 call by TCRdb cannot be tested. CDR3 length equals 13 residues. The germline gives CDR1 DFQATT, CDR2 SNEGSKA (reference sequence). The CDR3 region is CSASTSGRYEQYF.

The CDR3 region is CASSFAPQGYEQYF. The J gene is TRBJ2-7, the V gene TRBV11-2; the D gene TCRdb calls, TRBD1, cannot be checked with no DNA. This CDR3 has 14 residues. CDR1 and CDR2 (germline): SGHAT, FQNNGV.

The chain recombines TRBV12-3 or TRBV12-4 with TRBJ1-3. The CDR3 length is 13 residues. CDR3 protein: CASSWTWGNTIYF.

The CDR3 sequence is CASSQTLLRRSVAEAFF. The chain combines TRBV4-3 with TRBJ1-1. The germline CDR1 and CDR2 sequences are LGHNA and YSLEER. This CDR3 region has 17 residues.

The CDR3 region is CASSPPLAGNTGELFF. This chain connects TRBV5-1 to TRBJ2-2; TCRdb outputs TRBD2, but without DNA this stays unchecked. Per the germline V gene, CDR1 is SGHRS and CDR2 is YFSETQ. The CDR3 runs 16 residues.